This T cell receptor beta chain appears in the sequencing data of a study of blood T cell repertoires in COVID-19. Worth noting for this clone: Within the sample, other DNA sequences also encode this same CDR3.

TCRdb's table, derived via immunoSEQ multiplex PCR, lists solely in-frame clones and lacks some. This table has 200,000 to 250,000 clones, around four fifths appearing once. Trimming removed 8 bases from V and 0 bases from J; junction bases left unmatched: 6. The length of the CDR3 is 14 residues. Germline CDR1 MDHEN, CDR2 SYDVKM. V and J are TRBV28 and TRBJ1-2, with TRBD1 matching over 7 bases. The receptor comes from a man aged 25 to 40 with active or convalescent COVID-19. The source material was peripheral blood. The CDR3 nucleotides are TGTGCCAGCCTGCGGGGACAGACTAACTATGGCTACACCTTC. Translated, it gives CASLRGQTNYGYTF.